A single T cell receptor beta chain is shown here with its context. MiXCR, run by TCRdb on the RT-PCR reads, gives a single entry per CDR3 protein. The repertoire includes around 27,000 distinct CDR3 sequences, 8.1% of them detected once, and almost 50% sits in the top ten. The sample originates from a study of patients and donors after allogeneic stem cell transplantation. CDR1 is DFQATT and CDR2 is SNEGSKA in the germline V gene (reference sequence). Trimming shortened V by 1 base and J by 5 bases, and 19 bases separated the two germline ends. The length of the CDR3 is 16 residues. V is TRBV20-1 and J is TRBJ2-3; tentatively, D is TRBD1 (7 bases). Specimen: blood, either unsorted or a sorted T cell fraction (not recorded which). This TCR was sampled from a human donor who was either an allogeneic HSCT recipient or a stem cell or donor lymphocyte infusion donor (not recorded which). It is not recorded whose cells these are; they may come from a transplant donor. The CDR3 DNA follows: TGCAGTGCTAGAGGGGCGGAGGGGGCTGATGTAGATACGCAGTATTTT. Translating it yields CSARGAEGADVDTQYF.